The T cell receptor beta chain under discussion was sequenced for a study of blood T cell repertoires in COVID-19. Clones were sequenced by immunoSEQ multiplex PCR, and TCRdb holds only the in-frame ones, with some missing. Of 180,000 or so clones in the sample, approximately 80% were seen once. Looked up from germline, CDR1 is KGHSH and CDR2 is LQKENI. CDR3 length: 16 amino acids. V gave up 1 base and J gave up 6 bases, with 15 bases separating them. This sequence originates from a woman aged 40 to 50 with COVID-19, enrolled during active disease. The specimen was peripheral blood. The V and J genes are TRBV18 and TRBJ1-4, with a possible D match to TRBD1 (6 bases). The CDR3 DNA follows: TGTGCCAGCTCACCACGACAAAACAGGGTTGATGAAAAACTGTTTTTT. Protein sequence: CASSPRQNRVDEKLFF.